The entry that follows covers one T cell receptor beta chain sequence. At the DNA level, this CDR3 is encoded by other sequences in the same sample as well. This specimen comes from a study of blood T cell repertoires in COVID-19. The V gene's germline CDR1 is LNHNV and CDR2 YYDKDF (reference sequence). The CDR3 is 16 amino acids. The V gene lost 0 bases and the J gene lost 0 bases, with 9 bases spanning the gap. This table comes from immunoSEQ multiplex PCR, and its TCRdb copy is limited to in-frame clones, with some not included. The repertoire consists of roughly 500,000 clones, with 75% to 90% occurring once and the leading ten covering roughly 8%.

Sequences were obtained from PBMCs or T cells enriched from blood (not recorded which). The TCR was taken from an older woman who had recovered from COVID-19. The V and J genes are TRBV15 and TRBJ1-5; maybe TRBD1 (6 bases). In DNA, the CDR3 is TGTGCCACCAGCAGAGATCAGGGGTATAGCAATCAGCCCCAGCATTTT. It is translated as CATSRDQGYSNQPQHF.